The entry below gives a single T cell receptor (beta chain) sequence along with its context. Assay used: immunoSEQ multiplex PCR; TCRdb lists only in-frame clones, some missing. Of some 45,000 clones listed, more than 70% are singletons. With V trimmed by 1 base and J by 10 bases, 6 bases remained unmatched. The germline CDR1 and CDR2 sequences are MNHEY and SMNVEV (reference sequence). The CDR3 has 16 amino acids. Time point of the sample: pretreatment peripheral blood. The sample belongs to a study of PD-L1 blockade in urothelial cancer. Here the sequenced sample was PBMCs, taken around atezolizumab (anti-PD-L1) treatment. The receptor was derived from a donor at least 40 years old with urothelial cancer. V usage is TRBV27 and J usage is TRBJ2-1; the match to TRBD2 covers 14 bases. CDR3 in amino acids: CASSLLIGLAGGEQFF. The CDR3 nucleotides are TGTGCCAGCAGTTTATTGATCGGACTAGCGGGAGGCGAGCAGTTCTTC.